This entry describes one T cell receptor beta chain. Its specificity is not known. The record originates from a study of T cells in Graves' hyperthyroidism and ophthalmopathy. Using RNA transcripts as the source, TCR beta CDR3 regions were amplified. HTBI primers drove first-round RT-PCR of the TCR CDR3. TCRdb called the multiplex PCR reads again in MiXCR, with one record for every CDR3 protein. Of under 350,000 distinct CDR3 sequences in the sample, roughly 18% are singletons; the top ten hold 49%. Deletions cut 0 bases from V and 9 bases from J, with 9 bases between. This CDR3 has 13 residues. Germline-derived CDR1 and CDR2 are LGHDT and YNNKEL (reference sequence). The study, taken as a whole, reports: Onset of ophthalmopathy came a median roughly 6 months after the model predicted it.

The sequence was obtained from a woman between 45 and 65 years old with Graves' hyperthyroidism. V and J are TRBV3-1 and TRBJ2-1, with D unclear. The sequencing input was blood. Here the CDR3 reads CASSQDSGLEQFF. The DNA of the CDR3 is TGTGCCAGCAGCCAAGATTCGGGTCTTGAGCAGTTCTTC.